The 18 T cell receptor beta chains below come from one sample, sequenced in a study of siplizumab effects on memory and regulatory T cells. Some clones are missing from TCRdb's copy, which holds only in-frame ones; the method was immunoSEQ multiplex PCR. The sample contains approximately 97,000 clones, 80% to 95% of which appear only once. Material: CD4+ T cells sorted from blood. These receptors all stem from a human donor in good health.

The chain recombines TRBV5-1 with TRBJ2-1, with D perhaps TRBD2 (5 bases). CDR1 and CDR2 from the germline V gene are SGHRS and YFSETQ. This CDR3 spans 14 amino acids. V was pared by 3 bases and J by 0 bases, with 7 bases between. CDR3 in DNA: TGCGCCAGCAGCTCTCGGGGCTCCTACAATGAGCAGTTCTTC. Translated: CASSSRGSYNEQFF. The entire variable domain, with the rest obtained from reference TRBV5-1 and TRBJ2-1, is as follows: KAGVTQTPRYLIKTRGQQVTLSCSPISGHRSVSWYQQTPGQGLQFLFEYFSETQRNKGNFPGRFSGRQFSNSRSEMNVSTLELGDSALYLCASSSRGSYNEQFFGPGTRLTVL.

The table lists this clone with a count of one. The chain recombines TRBV5-1 with TRBJ1-2; TRBD1 aligns across 10 bases. The CDR3 has 15 residues. Germline V gives CDR1 SGHRS, CDR2 YFSETQ. The J segment lost 8 bases and the V segment lost 0 bases, leaving 7 bases of the junction unmatched. In DNA, the CDR3 is TGCGCCAGCAGCTTGGCAGGACAGGGGGTCGGAGGCTACACCTTC. Translated, it gives CASSLAGQGVGGYTF.

CDR3 in DNA: TGTGCCAGCAGTCTCCAAAGGGGGTACACCTTC. Amino acids: CASSLQRGYTF. This chain links TRBV28 with TRBJ1-2, with a tentative D call TRBD1 (6 bases). The length of the CDR3 is 11 residues. Germline lookup yields CDR1 MDHEN and CDR2 SYDVKM. Trimming removed 5 bases from V and 11 bases from J, with 12 bases in between.

J is TRBJ1-1 and V is TRBV28; a weak D match, TRBD1 (6 bases). This CDR3 is built from 14 residues. V dropped 4 bases and J dropped 5 bases, with 14 bases sitting between them. The germline CDR1 and CDR2 sequences are MDHEN and SYDVKM. The CDR3 spells CASSSTGLITEAFF. DNA of the CDR3: TGTGCCAGCAGTTCCACAGGGTTAATAACTGAAGCTTTCTTT.

The V and J genes are TRBV7-3 and TRBJ2-3, with no clear D. V dropped 7 bases and J dropped 9 bases, with 20 bases sitting between them. The length of the CDR3 is 14 residues. Germline V gene lookup returns CDR1 SGHTA and CDR2 FQGTGA. The CDR3 bases are TGTGCCAGCACGTACCGACCCGACACGAGGACGCAGTATTTT. Its translation: CASTYRPDTRTQYF.

The chain has TRBV18 and TRBJ2-2; TRBD1 matches 9 bases. The CDR3 is made up of 15 amino acids. In germline, CDR1 is KGHSH, CDR2 LQKENI. V trimming: 2 bases; J trimming: 3 bases; junction bases outside the gene matches: 1. The CDR3 loop is CASSPGQGYTGELFF. CDR3 DNA: TGTGCCAGCTCACCAGGACAGGGGTACACCGGGGAGCTGTTTTTT.

The chain joins TRBV29-1 to TRBJ2-5, with TRBD1 identical over 11 bases. The junction had 2 bases not matched to a gene; V was cut back by 6 bases and J by 5 bases. CDR1 is SQVTM and CDR2 is ANQGSEA in the germline V gene. This CDR3 is built from 12 residues. CDR3 in DNA: TGCAGCGTGGACAGGGGGCGTGAGACCCAGTACTTC. Encoded protein: CSVDRGRETQYF.

The chain carries TRBV11-2 and TRBJ1-2; D unclear. CDR1 is SGHAT and CDR2 is FQNNGV in the germline V gene. The CDR3 has 14 residues. Trimming removed 5 bases at V and 7 bases at J, with 17 bases between. DNA of the CDR3: TGTGCCAGCAGCCCGGCGCGGGGTGGTGGTGGCTACACCTTC. This translates into CASSPARGGGGYTF.

This chain links TRBV5-6 with TRBJ1-3; D is ambiguous. Germline V CDR1 and CDR2: SGHDT, YYEEEE. Trimming left V 4 bases short and J 10 bases short, with 9 bases between. CDR3 length: 11 amino acids. This CDR3 reads CASSQLSTIYF. The DNA of the CDR3 is TGTGCCAGCAGCCAACTATCGACCATATATTTT.

The rearrangement joins TRBV14 to TRBJ2-3; the match to TRBD2 covers 11 bases. The V gene's germline CDR1 is SGHDN and CDR2 FVKESK. CDR3 length: 14 residues. The V segment lost 8 bases and the J segment 6 bases; nucleotides outside the gene matches: 7. This chain's CDR3 is CASCCTSGSDTQYF. CDR3 coding DNA: TGTGCCAGCTGCTGTACTAGCGGGAGTGATACGCAGTATTTT.

The chain employs TRBV11-2 and TRBJ2-2, with a possible D match to TRBD2 (6 bases). This CDR3 is 14 amino acids long. Germline assignment: CDR1 SGHAT and CDR2 FQNNGV. With 5 bases removed from V and 6 bases from J, the gap between germline ends came to 13 bases. CDR3 protein: CASSEWEVPGELFF. CDR3 DNA sequence: TGTGCCAGCAGCGAATGGGAGGTACCCGGGGAGCTGTTTTTT.

This chain connects TRBV27 to TRBJ2-6; D possibly matches TRBD1 or TRBD2 (5 bases each). This CDR3 has 15 amino acids. V lost 8 bases, J lost 0 bases, and 11 bases lay in between. Germline CDR1 MNHEY, CDR2 SMNVEV (reference sequence). The CDR3 DNA sequence: TGTGCCAGCCGGGACGGTTTCTCTGGGGCCAACGTCCTGACTTTC. Translated: CASRDGFSGANVLTF.

The V and J genes are TRBV28 and TRBJ1-1; 7 bases are shared with TRBD1. The germline CDR1 and CDR2 sequences are MDHEN and SYDVKM. The CDR3 extends over 17 amino acids. V lost 5 bases to trimming and J lost 2 bases; unmatched junction nucleotides: 14. CDR3 loop: CASSPVRNRDRNTEAFF. The CDR3 coding sequence is TGTGCCAGCAGTCCGGTACGAAACCGGGACAGAAACACTGAAGCTTTCTTT.

The chain is built from TRBV9 and TRBJ2-1; 11 bases align to TRBD2. The CDR3 runs to 16 residues. The germline CDR1 and CDR2 sequences are SGDLS and YYNGEE. V lost 4 bases and J lost 7; bases outside the gene matches: 10. CDR3 bases: TGTGCCAGCAGCTCCCAGGGGGCTAGCGGGAGGAATGAGCAGTTCTTC. Its protein is CASSSQGASGRNEQFF.

A word on this clone: The junction departs from germline at one end; a sequencing error may be responsible. V gene TRBV27 combines with J gene TRBJ2-7, with 8 bases that match TRBD1. Germline values: CDR1 MNHEY, CDR2 SMNVEV (reference sequence). CDR3 length: 16 amino acids. The CDR3 DNA sequence: TGTGCCAGCAGTCTATCCAGGGGGCGGCGTACCTACGAGCAGTACTTC. Translated, it gives CASSLSRGRRTYEQYF.

J is TRBJ1-1 and V is TRBV29-1; perhaps TRBD1 as D (5 bases). Trimming left V 7 bases short and J 1 base short, with 22 bases between. This CDR3 comprises 16 residues. CDR1 SQVTM and CDR2 ANQGSEA come from the germline V gene. The CDR3 spells CSASGILGASNTEAFF. CDR3 DNA sequence: TGCAGCGCCTCAGGTATACTAGGGGCATCGAACACTGAAGCTTTCTTT.

The chain recombines TRBV5-1 with TRBJ2-2, with 10 bases lining up with TRBD2. Germline V lookup: CDR1 SGHRS, CDR2 YFSETQ. V lost 3 bases to trimming and J lost 4 bases; unmatched junction nucleotides: 9. CDR3 length: 17 amino acids. CDR3 amino acids: CASSSPGTSASTGELFF. In DNA, the CDR3 is TGCGCCAGCAGCTCGCCCGGGACTAGCGCTTCCACCGGGGAGCTGTTTTTT.

V is TRBV5-1 and J is TRBJ1-4; 7 positions match TRBD1. V was pared by 8 bases and J by 5 bases, with 6 bases of the junction left unmatched. From germline, CDR1 is SGHRS and CDR2 YFSETQ. CDR3 length equals 13 residues. The CDR3 coding sequence is TGCGCCAGTAAGGGACAGCTGAATGAAAAACTGTTTTTT. It codes for CASKGQLNEKLFF.